This entry features one TCR beta chain sequence. Sequencing used immunoSEQ multiplex PCR; TCRdb keeps in-frame clones, though not all of them. The table records about 170,000 clones, 75% to 85% of them present only once. The record originates from a study of blood T cell repertoires in COVID-19. Germline V gene lookup returns CDR1 SGHTA and CDR2 FQGNSA. Deletions cut 1 base from V and 4 bases from J, with 7 bases between. The CDR3 is made up of 13 amino acids. This chain connects TRBV7-2 to TRBJ2-5; D gene ambiguous. What was sequenced was PBMCs or T cells enriched from blood (not recorded which). This clonotype was obtained from a man aged 50 to 60 who had recovered from COVID-19. For the CDR3, the DNA is TGTGCCAGCAGCTTAGTTCAGGTAGAGACCCAGTACTTC. Its protein is CASSLVQVETQYF.